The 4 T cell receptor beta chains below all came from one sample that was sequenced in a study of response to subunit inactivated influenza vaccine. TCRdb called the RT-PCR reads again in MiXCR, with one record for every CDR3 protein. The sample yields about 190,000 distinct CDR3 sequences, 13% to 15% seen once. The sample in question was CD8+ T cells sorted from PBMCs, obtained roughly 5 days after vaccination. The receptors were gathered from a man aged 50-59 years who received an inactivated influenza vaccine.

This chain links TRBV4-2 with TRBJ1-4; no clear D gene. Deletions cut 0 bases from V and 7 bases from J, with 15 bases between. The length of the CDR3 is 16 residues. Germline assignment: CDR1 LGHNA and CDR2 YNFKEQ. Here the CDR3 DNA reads TGTGCCAGCAGCCAAGATGCCAGGTGGGGAGGTGAAAAACTGTTTTTT. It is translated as CASSQDARWGGEKLFF.

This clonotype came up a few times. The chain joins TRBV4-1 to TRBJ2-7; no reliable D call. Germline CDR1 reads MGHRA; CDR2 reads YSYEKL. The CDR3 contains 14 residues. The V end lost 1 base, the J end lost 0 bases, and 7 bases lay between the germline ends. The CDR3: CASSQGVNSYEQYF. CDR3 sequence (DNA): TGCGCCAGCAGCCAAGGGGTTAACTCCTACGAGCAGTACTTC.

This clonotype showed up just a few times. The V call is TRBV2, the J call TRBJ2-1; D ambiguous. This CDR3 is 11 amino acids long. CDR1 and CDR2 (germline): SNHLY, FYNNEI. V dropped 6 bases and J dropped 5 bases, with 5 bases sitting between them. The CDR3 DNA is TGTGCCAGCAGGCTGAACAATGAGCAGTTCTTC. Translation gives CASRLNNEQFF.

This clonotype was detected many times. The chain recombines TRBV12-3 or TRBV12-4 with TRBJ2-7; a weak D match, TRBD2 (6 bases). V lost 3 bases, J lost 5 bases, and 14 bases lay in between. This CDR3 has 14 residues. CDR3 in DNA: TGTGCCAGCAGTTTTTCTGGGGAGGAGGACGAGCAGTACTTC. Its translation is CASSFSGEEDEQYF.